One and the same sample provided the 11 T cell receptor beta chains below, sequenced in a study of CD8 T cells in ankylosing spondylitis. TCRdb passed the 5' RACE reads through MiXCR, listing each CDR3 protein once. The data hold roughly 100,000 distinct CDR3 sequences, with roughly 8.3% observed a single time. Sequenced sample: blood, either unsorted or a sorted T cell fraction (not recorded which). The receptors originated from a male donor with ankylosing spondylitis or in good health (not recorded which).

This clonotype was picked up a small number of times. The chain couples TRBV7-2 to TRBJ2-5; tentative D call: TRBD1 (6 bases). V was trimmed by 5 bases and J by 3 bases, leaving 19 bases between them. Germline CDR1 and CDR2: SGHTA and FQGNSA. The CDR3 is 16 residues long. CDR3 region: CASSTRGHRVKETQYF. The DNA for the CDR3 is TGTGCCAGCAGCACACGGGGACATCGGGTTAAAGAGACCCAGTACTTC.

This clonotype has ten or more counts. The chain employs TRBV20-1 and TRBJ2-7, with TRBD2 matching over 10 bases. Germline CDR1 is DFQATT and CDR2 is SNEGSKA (reference sequence). Trimming took 1 base from V and 2 from J; bases not matched to a gene: 11. The CDR3 covers 17 residues. Here the CDR3 DNA reads TGCAGTGCTAGAGGCCTCCACGCTAGCGGGAGCGCCTACGAGCAGTACTTC. Protein product: CSARGLHASGSAYEQYF.

This clonotype was observed many times. J is TRBJ2-1 and V is TRBV2, with a tentative D call TRBD1 (6 bases). With 6 bases removed from V and 4 bases from J, the gap between germline ends came to 10 bases. The CDR3 is 13 amino acids. The V gene's germline CDR1 is SNHLY and CDR2 FYNNEI. DNA of the CDR3: TGTGCCAGCAGGCCACAGGGATACAATGAGCAGTTCTTC. Translating gives CASRPQGYNEQFF.

This clonotype appeared many times. The genes are TRBV7-2 and TRBJ2-1, with 9 bases that match TRBD1. V trimming: 3 bases; J trimming: 8 bases; junction bases outside the gene matches: 5. CDR3 length: 14 residues. CDR1 SGHTA and CDR2 FQGNSA come from the germline V gene. CDR3 in DNA: TGTGCCAGCAGCTTGGTACAGGGGGCCCATGAGCAGTTCTTC. It translates to CASSLVQGAHEQFF.

This clonotype was observed many times. The chain uses TRBV2 and TRBJ1-1; D unclear. Trimming left V 3 bases short and J 3 bases short, with 5 bases between. The V gene's germline CDR1 is SNHLY and CDR2 FYNNEI. This CDR3 is 12 amino acids long. DNA for the CDR3: TGTGCCAGCAGTGAGGCTTACACTGAAGCTTTCTTT. Translation gives CASSEAYTEAFF. Full variable domain (remainder filled in from reference TRBV2 and TRBJ1-1): EPEVTQTPSHQVTQMGQEVILRCVPISNHLYFYWYRQILGQKVEFLVSFYNNEISEKSEIFDDQFSVERPDGSNFTLKIRSTKLEDSAMYFCASSEAYTEAFFGQGTRLTVV.

This clonotype was counted ten times or more. V gene TRBV5-1 combines with J gene TRBJ2-5; D gene unclear. This CDR3 spans 13 amino acids. V was cut by 3 bases and J by 7 bases, with 13 bases left in between. The germline CDR1 and CDR2 sequences are SGHRS and YFSETQ. CDR3 loop: CASSSGSTGTQYF. CDR3 DNA sequence: TGCGCCAGCAGCTCAGGATCGACCGGGACCCAGTACTTC.

Ten or more counts support this clonotype. This chain uses TRBV12-3 or TRBV12-4 with TRBJ1-2, with unresolved D. V was clipped by 6 bases and J by 4 bases, with 18 bases between them. The CDR3 contains 15 residues. The CDR3 is CASRTWETVGYGYTF. For the CDR3, the DNA is TGTGCCAGCAGGACCTGGGAAACAGTCGGCTATGGCTACACCTTC.

This clonotype has ten or more counts. The chain couples TRBV4-2 to TRBJ2-2; 7 nucleotides match TRBD2. The germline V gene has CDR1 LGHNA and CDR2 YNFKEQ. This CDR3 has 17 residues. The V gene end was trimmed by 4 bases and the J gene end by 2 bases; junction bases not matched to a gene: 10. CDR3 in amino acids: CASSPPLPGLNTGELFF. The CDR3 bases are TGTGCCAGCAGCCCGCCCCTTCCGGGACTAAACACCGGGGAGCTGTTTTTT.

This clonotype was seen only a few times. The chain employs TRBV20-1 and TRBJ2-5, with a possible D match to TRBD2 (6 bases). V was cut by 6 bases and J by 5 bases, with 13 bases left in between. Germline V gene sequence: CDR1 DFQATT, CDR2 SNEGSKA (reference sequence). There are 12 residues in the CDR3. In nucleotides, the CDR3 is TGCAGTGCGAACAATGGGGGGGAGACCCAGTACTTC. It encodes CSANNGGETQYF.

This clonotype was found many times. This chain links TRBV20-1 with TRBJ2-1; no clear D gene. The germline V gene has CDR1 DFQATT and CDR2 SNEGSKA (reference sequence). V lost 2 bases to trimming and J lost 4 bases, with 9 bases between them. This CDR3 region has 13 residues. The CDR3 is CSARIVGYNEQFF. In DNA form, the CDR3 reads TGCAGTGCTAGAATAGTAGGTTACAATGAGCAGTTCTTC.

This clonotype has more than one count but fewer than ten. This chain uses TRBV11-1 with TRBJ2-1; D might be TRBD1 or TRBD2, each matching 6 bases. The V gene's germline CDR1 is SGHAT and CDR2 FQDESV (reference sequence). The CDR3 is 18 amino acids. Trimming pared 4 bases from V and 2 bases from J, leaving 21 bases between. CDR3 in amino acids: CASSSKAGRGVPYNEQFF. The CDR3 DNA reads as TGTGCCAGCAGCTCCAAAGCGGGTAGGGGGGTTCCCTACAATGAGCAGTTCTTC.